The rows below give T cell receptor beta chains drawn from one sample of a study of blood T cell repertoires in COVID-19. Only in-frame clones appear in the TCRdb table, and some are missing; sequencing was by immunoSEQ multiplex PCR. Counted here are 290,000 or so clones, 86% occurring once; the ten biggest clones make up under 3%. The sequencing input was PBMCs or T cells enriched from blood (not recorded which). These receptors came from a young woman who had recovered from COVID-19. CDR3s include the opening cysteine and the closing phenylalanine or tryptophan. Fields, in order: D gene, J gene, V gene, clone size, CDR3 DNA, CDR3 protein. A D gene is named only where the DNA matches it firmly. For some rows the clone size is stated as once, few or many, or as a class when expanded; others skip it.

>.|TRBJ2-7|TRBV3-1/TRBV3-2|.
TGTGCCAGCAGCCAAGACGTAATAGACGGGTCCCACTACGAGCAGTACTTC
CASSQDVIDGSHYEQYF
>.|TRBJ2-7|TRBV2|.
TGTGCCAGCAGCGAGCAAAGACAGAGCTCCTACGAGCAGTACTTC
CASSEQRQSSYEQYF
>TRBD2|TRBJ2-1|TRBV11-3|.
TGTGCCAGCAGCTTACTAGCGGGGGGGCAGGATGAGCAGTTCTTC
CASSLLAGGQDEQFF
>TRBD1|TRBJ1-2|TRBV9|.
TGTGCCAGCAGCACCCGGGACAGAGCCTTTTTAGGCTACACCTTC
CASSTRDRAFLGYTF
>TRBD1|TRBJ2-2|TRBV6-6|.
TGTGCCAGCAGTCCGCGGGACAGGGGCCGACTCAACACCGGGGAGCTGTTTTTT
CASSPRDRGRLNTGELFF
>TRBD2|TRBJ2-7|TRBV10-2|.
TGCGCCAGCAGTCCGACTAGCGGGATTACCTACGAGCAGTACTTC
CASSPTSGITYEQYF
>TRBD2|TRBJ2-3|TRBV10-1|.
TGCGCCAGCAGTGATAGGGAAGCGGGGGTGGCAGATACGCAGTATTTT
CASSDREAGVADTQYF
>TRBD1|TRBJ1-1|TRBV19|.
TGTGCCAGTAGTCAAACAGGGGAACGCACTGAAGCTTTCTTT
CASSQTGERTEAFF
>.|TRBJ2-5|TRBV4-3|.
TGCGCCAGCAGCCAAGGAAGGATCACAGGATTCGAGACCCAGTACTTC
CASSQGRITGFETQYF
>TRBD1|TRBJ2-7|TRBV10-2|.
TGCGCCAGCAGTAACGGACAGGAAGCCTACGAGCAGTACTTC
CASSNGQEAYEQYF
>.|TRBJ1-1|TRBV6-2/TRBV6-3|.
TGTGCCAGCAGTTATACTGAGAACACTGAAGCTTTCTTT
CASSYTENTEAFF
>.|TRBJ1-3|TRBV27|.
TGTGCCAGCAGTTTAATGGCAGGGCGGAACACCATATATTTT
CASSLMAGRNTIYF
>.|TRBJ1-5|TRBV30|.
TGTGCCTGGAGTGTACGGAGCAATCAGCCCCAGCATTTT
CAWSVRSNQPQHF
>.|TRBJ1-6|TRBV15|once
TGTGCCACCAGCAAACACAGGGATTCACCCCTCCACTTT
CATSKHRDSPLHF
>.|TRBJ2-7|TRBV6-5|.
TGTGCCAGCAGTTACTCACTCAATCCCTCCTACGAGCAGTACTTC
CASSYSLNPSYEQYF
>TRBD2|TRBJ2-3|TRBV3-1/TRBV3-2|.
TGTGCCAGCAGCCACCTAGCGGGGGATAATACGCAGTATTTT
CASSHLAGDNTQYF
>TRBD1|TRBJ2-1|TRBV14|.
TGTGCCAGCAGCCCAGGGGGAAACAATGAGCAGTTCTTC
CASSPGGNNEQFF
>.|TRBJ2-1|TRBV7-6|.
TGTGCCAGCAGCTTAGAGTCAGAGGTCAATGAGCAGTTCTTC
CASSLESEVNEQFF
>TRBD2|TRBJ2-1|TRBV6-6|.
TGTGCCAGCAGTTACGGAACTAGCGGGGGATACAATGAGCAGTTCTTC
CASSYGTSGGYNEQFF
>.|TRBJ2-1|TRBV29-1|.
TGCAGCGTTGAAGATCGGGGAAACAATGAGCAGTTCTTC
CSVEDRGNNEQFF
>TRBD1|TRBJ1-5|TRBV28|.
TGTGCCAGCAGTCTCGCTGGAAACAGGGGGCAACAGCCCCAGCATTTT
CASSLAGNRGQQPQHF
>TRBD1|TRBJ2-7|TRBV3-1/TRBV3-2|many
TGTGCCAGCAGCCAATGGACAGGGAGGACCTACGAGCAGTACTTC
CASSQWTGRTYEQYF
>TRBD2|TRBJ2-7|TRBV10-2|.
TGCGCCAGCAGGGATGGGACTAGCGGGAGCTACGAGCAGTACTTC
CASRDGTSGSYEQYF
>.|TRBJ1-1|TRBV20-1|.
TGCAGTGCTAGTTCTCGGCGGGCAGGGGTGGCCTCGGTCACTGAAGCTTTCTTT
CSASSRRAGVASVTEAFF
>.|TRBJ2-1|TRBV11-2|.
TGTGCCAGCAGCTTAGTGCGGAGTGTGGATGAGCAGTTCTTC
CASSLVRSVDEQFF
>.|TRBJ1-5|TRBV5-1|.
TGCGCCAGCAGCCCCTCCCCCCAGGCTGTCAGGCATTTT
CASSPSPQAVRHF
>.|TRBJ2-2|TRBV5-1|.
TGCGCCAGCAGCTTAGGCGTCAACTCAGGAACCGGGGAGCTGTTTTTT
CASSLGVNSGTGELFF
>TRBD2|TRBJ2-1|TRBV10-3|.
TGTGCCGTGACTAGCGGGAGGGGGAATGAGCAGTTCTTC
CAVTSGRGNEQFF
>TRBD1|TRBJ1-1|TRBV6-5|.
TGTGCCAGCAGGCCCGGGACAGGGGTGACTGAAGCTTTCTTT
CASRPGTGVTEAFF